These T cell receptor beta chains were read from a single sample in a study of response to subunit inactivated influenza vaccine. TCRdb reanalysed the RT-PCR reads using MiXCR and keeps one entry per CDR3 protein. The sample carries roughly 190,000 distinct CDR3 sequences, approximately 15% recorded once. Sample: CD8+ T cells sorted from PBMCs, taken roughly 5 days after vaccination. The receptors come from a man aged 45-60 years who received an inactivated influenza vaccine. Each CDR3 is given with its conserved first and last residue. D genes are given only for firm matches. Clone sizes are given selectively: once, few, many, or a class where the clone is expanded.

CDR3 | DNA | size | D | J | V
CASSSRTGNEKLFF | TGTGCCAGCAGCTCCCGGACAGGGAATGAAAAACTGTTTTTT | NA | TRBD1 | TRBJ1-4 | TRBV7-9
CASSSVAGSQHF | TGTGCCAGCAGCTCAGTCGCAGGGTCCCAGCATTTT | NA | NA | TRBJ1-5 | TRBV7-9
CASSRSGRRYNEQFF | TGTGCCAGCAGTCGGAGCGGGAGACGCTACAATGAGCAGTTCTTC | few | TRBD2 | TRBJ2-1 | TRBV12-3/TRBV12-4
CSVIFWGNTGELFF | TGCAGCGTGATTTTTTGGGGGAACACCGGGGAGCTGTTTTTT | many | NA | TRBJ2-2 | TRBV29-1
CASSHGGGLLNEQFF | TGTGCCAGCAGCCATGGGGGGGGGCTCCTTAATGAGCAGTTCTTC | few | NA | TRBJ2-1 | TRBV3-1
CASSLGRPMETQYF | TGTGCCAGCAGCTTAGGGCGACCGATGGAGACCCAGTACTTC | few | NA | TRBJ2-5 | TRBV7-9
CASRLAPSGTDTQYF | TGTGCCAGCAGACTCGCGCCTAGCGGCACAGATACGCAGTATTTT | many | NA | TRBJ2-3 | TRBV12-3/TRBV12-4
CASSQVKGTEAFF | TGCGCCAGCAGCCAAGTGAAGGGGACTGAAGCTTTCTTT | NA | NA | TRBJ1-1 | TRBV4-3
CASSQTEIRGGTISPLHF | TGCGCCAGCAGCCAAACGGAGATTAGGGGGGGCACGATTTCACCCCTCCACTTT | few | NA | TRBJ1-6 | TRBV4-1
CASSNPGSNEKLFF | TGTGCCAGCAGCAACCCCGGGAGTAATGAAAAACTGTTTTTT | NA | NA | TRBJ1-4 | TRBV16
CASSSITSGEVGELFF | TGTGCCAGCAGTTCAATTACATCGGGGGAGGTCGGGGAGCTGTTTTTT | NA | NA | TRBJ2-2 | TRBV6-5
CASSQPDGIYEQYF | TGCGCCAGCAGCCAACCGGACGGGATCTACGAGCAGTACTTC | few | NA | TRBJ2-7 | TRBV4-1
CASSLEVGRGYEQYF | TGTGCCAGCAGCTTAGAAGTGGGCAGGGGGTACGAGCAGTACTTC | NA | TRBD1 | TRBJ2-7 | TRBV7-6
CASSIAENYEQYF | TGTGCCAGTAGTATAGCGGAGAACTACGAGCAGTACTTC | NA | NA | TRBJ2-7 | TRBV19
CASSPTPGTGTIVNEKLFF | TGTGCCAGCAGCCCAACACCCGGGACAGGGACGATCGTTAATGAAAAACTGTTTTTT | NA | TRBD1 | TRBJ1-4 | TRBV4-2
CASSLSSLSYNEQFF | TGTGCCAGCAGCTTGTCTAGCCTATCCTACAATGAGCAGTTCTTC | NA | NA | TRBJ2-1 | TRBV7-8
CASSYSGGERTDTQYF | TGTGCCAGCAGTTACTCCGGCGGAGAGAGAACAGATACGCAGTATTTT | few | NA | TRBJ2-3 | TRBV6-2/TRBV6-3
CASSVVRTDTQYF | TGTGCCAGCAGCGTAGTCAGGACGGATACGCAGTATTTT | many | NA | TRBJ2-3 | TRBV9
CASSPGTGTYNEQFF | TGCGCCAGCAGCCCCGGGACAGGGACCTACAATGAGCAGTTCTTC | NA | TRBD1 | TRBJ2-1 | TRBV4-1
CASSLRFGEAFF | TGTGCCAGCAGCTTAAGGTTTGGTGAAGCTTTCTTT | few | NA | TRBJ1-1 | TRBV7-9
CASSQVTGGLETQYF | TGCGCCAGCAGCCAAGTGACGGGGGGCCTTGAGACCCAGTACTTC | NA | NA | TRBJ2-5 | TRBV4-3
CASSTNYEQYF | TGTGCCAGCAGCACAAACTACGAGCAGTACTTC | many | NA | TRBJ2-7 | TRBV14
CGGGTGLNYGYTF | TGCGGGGGTGGGACAGGATTGAACTATGGCTACACCTTC | NA | TRBD1 | TRBJ1-2 | TRBV6-6
CASIYRGGSYNEQFF | TGTGCCAGCATATACAGAGGGGGCTCCTACAATGAGCAGTTCTTC | many | NA | TRBJ2-1 | TRBV2
CASSPYDAGDSDTQYF | TGTGCCAGCAGCCCCTACGACGCAGGGGACTCAGATACGCAGTATTTT | NA | NA | TRBJ2-3 | TRBV2
CSVDFTGELFF | TGCAGCGTTGATTTCACCGGGGAGCTGTTTTTT | many | NA | TRBJ2-2 | TRBV29-1
CASSSAGTGGYEQYF | TGTGCCAGTAGTTCGGCCGGGACAGGGGGCTACGAGCAGTACTTC | NA | TRBD1 | TRBJ2-7 | TRBV19
CASSQDGAGGLNIQYF | TGTGCCAGCAGCCAAGACGGAGCTGGCGGCCTAAACATTCAGTACTTC | few | NA | TRBJ2-4 | TRBV4-2
CASSAGSSYEQYF | TGTGCCAGCAGTGCGGGCAGCTCCTACGAGCAGTACTTC | many | NA | TRBJ2-7 | TRBV25-1
CASSVWTGLDEQFF | TGTGCCAGCAGCGTGTGGACAGGCCTCGATGAGCAGTTCTTC | NA | TRBD1 | TRBJ2-1 | TRBV13
CASSPQGTYEQYF | TGTGCCAGCAGCCCACAGGGAACCTACGAGCAGTACTTC | few | NA | TRBJ2-7 | TRBV7-9
CSVDGGDSLGELFF | TGCAGCGTTGATGGGGGGGACAGTCTCGGGGAGCTGTTTTTT | NA | NA | TRBJ2-2 | TRBV29-1
CSVEGDMSDTQYF | TGCAGCGTTGAAGGGGACATGTCAGATACGCAGTATTTT | NA | NA | TRBJ2-3 | TRBV29-1
CASSQEEGQGHEQYF | TGCGCCAGCAGCCAAGAGGAGGGACAGGGCCACGAGCAGTACTTC | many | TRBD1 | TRBJ2-7 | TRBV4-3
CASSIRESYEQYF | TGTGCCAGTAGTATACGCGAATCCTACGAGCAGTACTTC | few | NA | TRBJ2-7 | TRBV19
CASSEFQRGGGEQFF | TGCGCCAGCAGTGAGTTTCAGCGGGGAGGTGGTGAGCAGTTCTTC | NA | TRBD2 | TRBJ2-1 | TRBV10-1
CSAPGLADYNEQFF | TGCAGTGCCCCGGGACTAGCCGACTACAATGAGCAGTTCTTC | few | TRBD2 | TRBJ2-1 | TRBV20-1
CASTQGEGRGEQYF | TGTGCCAGCACACAGGGGGAGGGGCGGGGCGAGCAGTACTTC | once | NA | TRBJ2-7 | TRBV28
CASSATSREYNEQFF | TGTGCCAGCAGCGCTACTAGCAGAGAGTACAATGAGCAGTTCTTC | NA | NA | TRBJ2-1 | TRBV5-6
CASSLVGGDSPLHF | TGTGCCAGCAGCTTAGTAGGGGGCGATTCACCCCTCCACTTT | few | TRBD1 | TRBJ1-6 | TRBV7-9
CASSPGDNGWNTEAFF | TGTGCCAGCAGCCCGGGGGACAATGGTTGGAACACTGAAGCTTTCTTT | NA | NA | TRBJ1-1 | TRBV9
CASSLGTPNEQYF | TGTGCCAGCAGCTTGGGGACTCCTAACGAGCAGTACTTC | few | NA | TRBJ2-7 | TRBV5-5
CASSLGQGEVETQYF | TGTGCCAGCAGCTTAGGACAGGGGGAGGTGGAGACCCAGTACTTC | many | TRBD1 | TRBJ2-5 | TRBV13
CASTPTQGPDTQYF | TGTGCCAGCACCCCGACTCAGGGGCCAGATACGCAGTATTTT | few | NA | TRBJ2-3 | TRBV7-9
CASSYLLAGGGNEQFF | TGTGCCAGCAGTTACCTACTAGCGGGAGGGGGGAATGAGCAGTTCTTC | few | TRBD2 | TRBJ2-1 | TRBV27
CASSYSNSGNYNEQFF | TGTGCCAGCAGTTACTCGAACAGCGGGAACTACAATGAGCAGTTCTTC | NA | TRBD2 | TRBJ2-1 | TRBV6-5
CASSLQPSYEQYF | TGTGCCAGCAGTCTGCAGCCTAGCTACGAGCAGTACTTC | many | NA | TRBJ2-7 | TRBV6-5
CASSLFTSGRRNEQYF | TGTGCCAGCAGCTTATTTACTAGCGGGAGGCGAAACGAGCAGTACTTC | many | TRBD2 | TRBJ2-7 | TRBV13
CASSKTGYNEQFF | TGTGCCAGCAGCAAAACAGGTTACAATGAGCAGTTCTTC | few | NA | TRBJ2-1 | TRBV11-2
CASSLPGRPDTQYF | TGTGCCAGCAGCTTACCGGGACGACCAGATACGCAGTATTTT | NA | NA | TRBJ2-3 | TRBV7-9
CASSFSGVGETQYF | TGTGCCAGCAGTTTTTCAGGGGTCGGGGAGACCCAGTACTTC | few | NA | TRBJ2-5 | TRBV27
CASSQVGSPGELFF | TGCGCCAGCAGCCAAGTCGGGTCACCCGGGGAGCTGTTTTTT | NA | NA | TRBJ2-2 | TRBV4-1
CAWSVQGFATYEQYF | TGTGCCTGGAGTGTACAGGGTTTCGCCACCTACGAGCAGTACTTC | NA | NA | TRBJ2-7 | TRBV30
CSVNNAGGDTQYF | TGCAGCGTTAATAACGCAGGGGGCGATACGCAGTATTTT | many | TRBD1 | TRBJ2-3 | TRBV29-1